One sample yielded the 3 T cell receptor beta chains listed below, sequenced in a study of response to subunit inactivated influenza vaccine. Via MiXCR, TCRdb re-called the RT-PCR reads, giving one row per CDR3 protein. This sample has some 480,000 distinct CDR3 sequences; around 9.9% occur once, and the top ten carry approximately 12%. Sample: PBMCs from blood, taken 40 to 50 days after vaccination. Receptors originate from a middle-aged man who received an inactivated influenza vaccine.

This clonotype occurred many times. V and J are TRBV6-2 or TRBV6-3 and TRBJ2-7; 9 bases are a match to TRBD1. The germline V gene encodes CDR1 MNHEY and CDR2 SVGEGT. With 8 bases clipped from V and 0 bases from J, the junction kept 14 bases outside the gene matches. This CDR3 comprises 17 residues. The CDR3 here is CASYPGQGLSFSYEQYF. The CDR3 DNA is TGTGCCAGCTATCCGGGACAGGGCCTCTCCTTCTCCTACGAGCAGTACTTC.

This clonotype appeared a few times. This chain connects TRBV6-1 to TRBJ1-5, with a possible D match to TRBD1 (5 bases). V gave up 8 bases and J gave up 2 bases, with 13 bases separating them. The CDR3 runs 14 residues. CDR1 is MNHNS, CDR2 SASEGT, per germline. The CDR3 spells CASSYGAGNQPQHF. For the CDR3, the DNA is TGTGCCAGCTCGTACGGGGCGGGCAATCAGCCCCAGCATTTT.

V gene TRBV15 combines with J gene TRBJ2-5; 7 bases map to TRBD1. The ends lost 4 bases at V and 5 bases at J; junction bases unmatched: 7. The CDR3 runs to 14 residues. Germline V gene sequence: CDR1 LNHNV, CDR2 YYDKDF (reference sequence). The CDR3 here is CATSIKGGGETQYF. The DNA of the CDR3 is TGTGCCACCAGCATCAAAGGGGGCGGGGAGACCCAGTACTTC.